Listed here are 23 T cell receptor beta chains from one sample, sequenced in a study of shared T cell receptors in the human thymus. Here immunoSEQ multiplex PCR was the method, and the copy in TCRdb shows in-frame clones only, minus some. Of approximately 730,000 clones in the sample, approximately 83% were seen once. This sample also belongs to another study, concerning human thymus T cells.

The sample consisted of thymocytes. These receptors all come from a girl in the first two years of life with a congenital heart defect.

This chain joins TRBV6-1 and TRBJ1-1; TRBD1 matches 8 bases. Trimming at V came to 4 bases and at J to 0 bases, leaving 4 bases not matched to a gene. Germline V gene sequence: CDR1 MNHNS, CDR2 SASEGT. CDR3 length: 15 amino acids. The CDR3 DNA reads TGTGCCAGCAGTGGGACAGGGACCTTGAACACTGAAGCTTTCTTT. Translation: CASSGTGTLNTEAFF.

This clone has just a few counts. The genes are TRBV5-8 and TRBJ2-5; D gene uncertain. Trimming left V 2 bases short and J 3 bases short, with 8 bases between. Germline CDR1 and CDR2: SGHTS and YDEGEE. CDR3 length: 13 residues. CDR3 sequence (DNA): TGTGCCAGCAGCTTTTCCGTCGAAGAGACCCAGTACTTC. Its translation is CASSFSVEETQYF. Using reference TRBV5-8 and TRBJ2-5 for the parts outside the CDR3, the full variable domain is EAGVTQSPTHLIKTRGQQATLRCSPISGHTSVYWYQQALGLGLQFLLWYDEGEERNRGNFPPRFSGRQFPNYSSELNVNALELEDSALYLCASSFSVEETQYFGPGTRLLVL.

V is TRBV11-2 and J is TRBJ2-1; weak D call: TRBD2 (7 bases). Trimming took 4 bases from V and 5 from J, leaving 24 bases between them. Germline V gene data show CDR1 as SGHAT and CDR2 as FQNNGV. The CDR3 is 18 amino acids. CDR3 in DNA: TGTGCCAGCAGCTCCGAAACGACGTGGGGGGGCACTAACAATGAGCAGTTCTTC. This codes for CASSSETTWGGTNNEQFF.

The count of this clone is one. This chain links TRBV7-3 with TRBJ2-2; 11 bases align to TRBD2. The CDR3 loop spans 18 amino acids. V shed 2 bases, J shed 5 bases, and the junction held 10 bases outside the gene matches. Germline CDR1 is SGHTA and CDR2 is FQGTGA. The chain's CDR3 is CASSLEVGTSGQTGELFF. The CDR3 DNA reads TGTGCCAGCAGCTTAGAAGTGGGGACTAGCGGCCAAACCGGGGAGCTGTTTTTT.

V and J are TRBV4-2 and TRBJ1-4, with D hard to call. The germline CDR1 and CDR2 sequences are LGHNA and YNFKEQ. The CDR3 spans 17 residues. V was shortened by 0 bases and J by 3 bases, with 14 bases between the two germline ends. The CDR3 is CASSQDPGKRANEKLFF. The CDR3 DNA follows: TGTGCCAGCAGCCAAGACCCGGGAAAGCGGGCTAATGAAAAACTGTTTTTT.

This clone was found once. The chain is built from TRBV10-3 and TRBJ1-5, with TRBD1 matching over 8 bases. Germline V gene sequence: CDR1 ENHRY, CDR2 SYGVKD. The V segment lost 10 bases and the J segment 6 bases; nucleotides outside the gene matches: 11. CDR3 size: 14 residues. This CDR3 reads CATDRGPKCQPQHF. Written as DNA, the CDR3 is TGTGCCACAGACAGGGGCCCCAAATGTCAGCCCCAGCATTTT.

As concerns this clone: Different DNA sequences within this sample yield the same CDR3. The chain uses TRBV19 and TRBJ2-7; 8 positions agree with TRBD1. This CDR3 has 13 residues. The ends lost 4 bases at V and 1 base at J; junction bases unmatched: 0. Germline CDR1 LNHDA, CDR2 SQIVND (reference sequence). CDR3 sequence: CASSRQGSYEQYF. In nucleotides, the CDR3 is TGTGCCAGTAGTAGACAGGGGTCCTACGAGCAGTACTTC.

The chain links TRBV28 to TRBJ1-1, with 8 bases identical to TRBD1. This CDR3 comprises 13 residues. V lost 11 bases and J lost 2; bases outside the gene matches: 7. Per germline, CDR1 MDHEN and CDR2 SYDVKM. This CDR3 reads CACRDRLNTEAFF. DNA of the CDR3: TGTGCCTGCCGGGACAGGCTCAACACTGAAGCTTTCTTT.

The rearrangement links TRBV9 to TRBJ1-1; 8 bases are shared with TRBD1. The V segment lost 0 bases and the J segment 4 bases; nucleotides outside the gene matches: 11. CDR1 and CDR2 from the germline V gene are SGDLS and YYNGEE. This CDR3 comprises 17 residues. Here the CDR3 reads CASSVGQGAPEITEAFF. In DNA, the CDR3 is TGTGCCAGCAGCGTAGGGCAGGGGGCACCCGAGATCACTGAAGCTTTCTTT.

The rearrangement uses TRBV11-2 and TRBJ1-4, with a tentative D call TRBD1 (6 bases). V lost 2 bases and J lost 5, with 21 bases in between. Per the germline V gene, CDR1 is SGHAT and CDR2 is FQNNGV. The CDR3 length is 18 residues. The chain's CDR3 is CASSLTSPGTLLNEKLFF. The CDR3 region has the DNA TGTGCCAGCAGCTTAACAAGCCCTGGGACATTGTTGAATGAAAAACTGTTTTTT.

This clone has a single count. The chain carries TRBV30 and TRBJ1-2; D uncertain. Deletions cut 4 bases from V and 8 bases from J, with 20 bases between. The CDR3 loop spans 14 amino acids. Germline assignment: CDR1 GTSNPN and CDR2 SVGIG (reference sequence). The CDR3 sequence: CAWKSGLTEMGYTF. The DNA of the CDR3 is TGTGCCTGGAAGTCAGGACTGACCGAAATGGGCTACACCTTC. Filled out from reference TRBV30 and TRBJ1-2, the complete variable domain reads SQTIHQWPATLVQPVGSPLSLECTVEGTSNPNLYWYRQAAGRGLQLLFYSVGIGQISSEVPQNLSASRPQDRQFILSSKKLLLSDSGFYLCAWKSGLTEMGYTFGSGTRLTVV.

The chain has TRBV7-7 and TRBJ1-3, with D possibly matching TRBD1 (5 bases). Trimming cost V 1 base and J 8 bases, with 15 bases left between them. CDR3 length: 15 amino acids. From germline, CDR1 is SSHAT and CDR2 FNYEAQ (reference sequence). CDR3 in amino acids: CASSLVEQGVYTIYF. As DNA, the CDR3 is TGTGCCAGCAGCTTAGTGGAGCAGGGTGTGTACACCATATATTTT. Supplemented by reference TRBV7-7 and TRBJ1-3, the full variable domain reads GAGVSQSPRYKVTKRGQDVTLRCDPISSHATLYWYQQALGQGPEFLTYFNYEAQPDKSGLPSDRFSAERPEGSISTLTIQRTEQRDSAMYRCASSLVEQGVYTIYFGEGSWLTVV.

The chain joins TRBV6-5 to TRBJ2-3, with 7 nucleotides matching TRBD2. Germline V CDR1 and CDR2: MNHEY, SVGAGI. The CDR3 contains 15 residues. Trimming cost V 5 bases and J 0 bases; bases outside gene matches: 5. The CDR3 spells CASSLLRGSTDTQYF. DNA for the CDR3: TGTGCCAGCAGTCTTTTGCGGGGGAGCACAGATACGCAGTATTTT.

In its sample, this clone was seen once. The chain combines TRBV15 with TRBJ1-2, with 8 bases fitting TRBD1. The CDR3 length is 15 residues. The V segment lost 3 bases and the J segment 4 bases; nucleotides outside the gene matches: 7. Germline V gene lookup returns CDR1 LNHNV and CDR2 YYDKDF (reference sequence). This chain's CDR3 is CATSRRHGTGYGYTF. The CDR3 DNA is TGTGCCACCAGCAGGCGTCACGGGACAGGCTATGGCTACACCTTC. Filled out from reference TRBV15 and TRBJ1-2, the complete variable domain reads DAMVIQNPRYQVTQFGKPVTLSCSQTLNHNVMYWYQQKSSQAPKLLFHYYDKDFNNEADTPDNFQSRRPNTSFCFLDIRSPGLGDTAMYLCATSRRHGTGYGYTFGSGTRLTVV.

This chain links TRBV12-5 with TRBJ1-1, with TRBD1 matching 7 bases. This CDR3 comprises 12 residues. V lost 4 bases, J lost 8 bases, and 4 bases stayed unmatched. Germline CDR1 LGHNT, CDR2 FRNRAP. The CDR3 here is CASGSLDREAFF. The CDR3 DNA reads as TGTGCTAGTGGTTCCCTGGACAGGGAAGCTTTCTTT. The entire variable domain, with the rest obtained from reference TRBV12-5 and TRBJ1-1, is as follows: DARVTQTPRHKVTEMGQEVTMRCQPILGHNTVFWYRQTMMQGLELLAYFRNRAPLDDSGMPKDRFSAEMPDATLATLKIQPSEPRDSAVYFCASGSLDREAFFGQGTRLTVV.

J is TRBJ1-1 and V is TRBV2; 7 nucleotides match TRBD1. V gave up 5 bases and J gave up 10 bases; unmatched junction bases: 19. Germline loops: CDR1 SNHLY, CDR2 FYNNEI. The CDR3 sequence is 16 residues long. CDR3: CASSLPGQAANGGAFF. CDR3 sequence (DNA): TGTGCCAGCAGTCTACCAGGACAGGCGGCGAATGGTGGAGCTTTCTTT.

The chain uses TRBV9 and TRBJ1-3; D gene unclear. The CDR3 loop spans 15 amino acids. V was trimmed by 3 bases and J by 4 bases, leaving 14 bases between them. Germline assignment: CDR1 SGDLS and CDR2 YYNGEE. CDR3 coding DNA: TGTGCCAGCAGCGCCGATACAAATTCGGGAAACACCATATATTTT. Encoded protein: CASSADTNSGNTIYF.

In this sample, this clone turned up a few times. The V call is TRBV5-6, the J call TRBJ1-2, with 7 bases that match TRBD1. The CDR3 is made up of 17 amino acids. Per the germline V gene, CDR1 is SGHDT and CDR2 is YYEEEE. The trim removed 4 bases at V and 4 bases at J, leaving 16 bases unmatched. The CDR3 sequence: CASSPTGQRKSTYGYTF. CDR3 coding DNA: TGTGCCAGCAGCCCAACGGGACAGCGTAAGTCAACCTATGGCTACACCTTC. Full variable domain (rest looked up from reference TRBV5-6 and TRBJ1-2): DAGVTQSPTHLIKTRGQQVTLRCSPKSGHDTVSWYQQALGQGPQFIFQYYEEEERQRGNFPDRFSGHQFPNYSSELNVNALLLGDSALYLCASSPTGQRKSTYGYTFGSGTRLTVV.

The rearrangement joins TRBV7-2 to TRBJ2-7; D perhaps matches TRBD1 (5 bases). The CDR3 sequence is 17 residues long. V dropped 4 bases and J dropped 3 bases, with 22 bases sitting between them. Germline V gene sequence: CDR1 SGHTA, CDR2 FQGNSA. The CDR3 DNA reads TGTGCCAGCAGCTACCCGCGGACATTTGGCCTCCACTACGAGCAGTACTTC. It codes for CASSYPRTFGLHYEQYF. Based on the CDR3 plus reference TRBV7-2 and TRBJ2-7, the full variable domain is GAGVSQSPSNKVTEKGKDVELRCDPISGHTALYWYRQSLGQGLEFLIYFQGNSAPDKSGLPSDRFSAERTGGSVSTLTIQRTQQEDSAVYLCASSYPRTFGLHYEQYFGPGTRLTVT.

This clone has only a few counts. The CDR3 DNA follows: TGTGCCAGCAGCAAAAGGACAGCCCGGCAGGCCACTGAAGCTTTCTTT. Amino acid sequence: CASSKRTARQATEAFF. The chain uses TRBV5-4 and TRBJ1-1; TRBD1 is a possible D gene (6 bases). CDR1 is SGHNT and CDR2 is YYREEE in the germline V gene (reference sequence). The CDR3 contains 16 residues. Trimming cost V 4 bases and J 4 bases, with 20 bases left between them.

The CDR3 nucleotides are TGCGCCAGCGCCCGGACAGGGCGCGGGACTGAAGCTTTCTTT. Protein product: CASARTGRGTEAFF. The V gene is TRBV5-1, the J gene TRBJ1-1, with 8 bases fitting TRBD1. Germline V gene sequence: CDR1 SGHRS, CDR2 YFSETQ. The length of the CDR3 is 14 residues. Trimming removed 7 bases from V and 5 bases from J; junction bases left unmatched: 10. The variable domain in full, with the rest retrieved from reference TRBV5-1 and TRBJ1-1, is KAGVTQTPRYLIKTRGQQVTLSCSPISGHRSVSWYQQTPGQGLQFLFEYFSETQRNKGNFPGRFSGRQFSNSRSEMNVSTLELGDSALYLCASARTGRGTEAFFGQGTRLTVV.

The CDR3 loop reads CSVEDRTGSGYTF. CDR3 nucleotides: TGCAGCGTTGAAGATCGGACAGGGTCTGGCTACACCTTC. The chain combines TRBV29-1 with TRBJ1-2; TRBD1 aligns across 8 bases. V lost 0 bases, J lost 7 bases, and 4 bases stayed unmatched. CDR1 and CDR2 from the germline V gene are SQVTM and ANQGSEA. The CDR3 covers 13 residues.

The V call is TRBV9, the J call TRBJ2-7; TRBD2 is a possible D gene (5 bases). Per the germline V gene, CDR1 is SGDLS and CDR2 is YYNGEE. Trimming pared 4 bases from V and 1 base from J, leaving 21 bases between. This CDR3 spans 17 amino acids. In DNA form, the CDR3 reads TGTGCCAGCAGCCCACAACTAGGAAATCCCCTGTCCTACGAGCAGTACTTC. Amino acid sequence: CASSPQLGNPLSYEQYF. The entire variable domain, with the rest obtained from reference TRBV9 and TRBJ2-7, is as follows: DSGVTQTPKHLITATGQRVTLRCSPRSGDLSVYWYQQSLDQGLQFLIQYYNGEERAKGNILERFSAQQFPDLHSELNLSSLELGDSALYFCASSPQLGNPLSYEQYFGPGTRLTVT.